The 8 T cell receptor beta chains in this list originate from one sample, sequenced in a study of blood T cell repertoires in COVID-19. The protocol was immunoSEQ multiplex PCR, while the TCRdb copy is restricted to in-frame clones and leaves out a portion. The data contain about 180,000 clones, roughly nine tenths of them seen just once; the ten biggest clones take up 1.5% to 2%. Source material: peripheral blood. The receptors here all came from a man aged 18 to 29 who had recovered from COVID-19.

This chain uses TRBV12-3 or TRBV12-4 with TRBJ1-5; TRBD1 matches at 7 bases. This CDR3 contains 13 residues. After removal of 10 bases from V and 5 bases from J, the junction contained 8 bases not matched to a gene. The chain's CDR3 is CATTGDGDQPQHF. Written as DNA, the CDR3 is TGTGCCACAACAGGGGATGGGGATCAGCCCCAGCATTTT.

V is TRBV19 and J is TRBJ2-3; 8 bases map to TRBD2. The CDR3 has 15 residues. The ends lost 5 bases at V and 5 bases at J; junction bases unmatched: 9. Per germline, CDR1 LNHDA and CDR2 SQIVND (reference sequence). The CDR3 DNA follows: TGTGCCAGTAGTCCCCCGGCGGGAGGTATAGATACGCAGTATTTT. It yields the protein CASSPPAGGIDTQYF.

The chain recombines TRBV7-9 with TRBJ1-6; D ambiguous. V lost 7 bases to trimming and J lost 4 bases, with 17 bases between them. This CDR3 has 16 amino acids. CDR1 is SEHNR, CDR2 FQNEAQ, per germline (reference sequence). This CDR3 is CASTPLRPDYNSPLHF. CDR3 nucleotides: TGTGCCAGCACGCCCCTGAGGCCGGATTATAATTCACCCCTCCACTTT.

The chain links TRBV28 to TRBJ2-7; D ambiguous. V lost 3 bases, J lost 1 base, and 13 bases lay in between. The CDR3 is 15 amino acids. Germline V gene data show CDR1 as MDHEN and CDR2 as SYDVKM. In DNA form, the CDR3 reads TGTGCCAGCAGTTTTTTCTCAGACAAATCCTACGAGCAGTACTTC. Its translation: CASSFFSDKSYEQYF.

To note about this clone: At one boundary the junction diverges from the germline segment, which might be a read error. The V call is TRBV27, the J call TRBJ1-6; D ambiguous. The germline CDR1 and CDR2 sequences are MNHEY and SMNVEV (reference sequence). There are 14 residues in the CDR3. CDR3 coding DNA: TGTGCCAGCAGTTTATCACGATATAGTTCACCCCTCCACTTT. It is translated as CASSLSRYSSPLHF.

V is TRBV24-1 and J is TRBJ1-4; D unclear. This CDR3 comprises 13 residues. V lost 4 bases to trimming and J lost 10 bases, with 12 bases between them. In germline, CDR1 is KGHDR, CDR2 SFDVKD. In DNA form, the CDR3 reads TGTGCCACCAGTGACCCACAAGTGGCAAAACTGTTTTTT. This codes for CATSDPQVAKLFF.

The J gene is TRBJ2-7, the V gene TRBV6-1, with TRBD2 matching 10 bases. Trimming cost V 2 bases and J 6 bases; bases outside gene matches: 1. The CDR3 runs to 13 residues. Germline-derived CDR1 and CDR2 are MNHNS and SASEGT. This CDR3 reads CASSELAGAEQYF. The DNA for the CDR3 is TGTGCCAGCAGTGAACTAGCGGGAGCCGAGCAGTACTTC.

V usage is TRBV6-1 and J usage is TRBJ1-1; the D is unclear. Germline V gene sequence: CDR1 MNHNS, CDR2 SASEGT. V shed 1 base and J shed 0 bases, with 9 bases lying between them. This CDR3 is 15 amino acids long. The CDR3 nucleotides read TGTGCCAGCAGTGAAGAAGCGGCAGTGAACACTGAAGCTTTCTTT. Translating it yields CASSEEAAVNTEAFF.